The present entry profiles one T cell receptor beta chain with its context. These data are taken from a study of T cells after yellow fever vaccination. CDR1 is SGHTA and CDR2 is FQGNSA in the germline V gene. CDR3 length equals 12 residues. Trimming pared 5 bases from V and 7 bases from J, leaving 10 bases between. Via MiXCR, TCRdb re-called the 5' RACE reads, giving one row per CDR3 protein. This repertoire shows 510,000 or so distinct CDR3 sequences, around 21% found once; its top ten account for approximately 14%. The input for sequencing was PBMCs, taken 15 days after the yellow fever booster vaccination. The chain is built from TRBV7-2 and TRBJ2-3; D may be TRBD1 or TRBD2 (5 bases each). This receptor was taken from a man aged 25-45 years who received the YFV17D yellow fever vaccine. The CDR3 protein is CASSRDANTQYF. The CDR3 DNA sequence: TGTGCCAGCAGCCGGGACGCCAATACGCAGTATTTT.